A selection of T cell receptor beta chains follows, all from one sample in a study of cytomegalovirus exposure and HLA in healthy donors. Assay used: immunoSEQ multiplex PCR; TCRdb lists only in-frame clones, some missing. In the table there are roughly 70,000 clones, 85% to 95% of which are singletons. Material for sequencing was PBMCs. These receptors were taken from a man between 18 and 29 years old in good health and CMV-seronegative. The CDR3 runs from the conserved cysteine through the conserved F or W. Fields, in order: V gene, J gene, CDR3 length, D gene, clone size, CDR3 DNA, CDR3 protein. A D gene is named only where the DNA matches it firmly. Part of the rows lack a size; the others show once, few, many or a class for expanded clones.

TRBV5-4,TRBJ2-7,15,.,once,TGTGCCAGCAGCTTGTGGGATGCGGGAACCTACGAGCAGTACTTC,CASSLWDAGTYEQYF
TRBV30,TRBJ1-1,12,.,.,TGTGCCTGGAGTCCGGGGAACACTGAAGCTTTCTTT,CAWSPGNTEAFF
TRBV28,TRBJ1-3,14,.,.,TGTGCCAGCAGTTTCCAGGGATCTGGAAACACCATATATTTT,CASSFQGSGNTIYF
TRBV7-9,TRBJ2-1,13,.,once,TGTGCCAGCAGCCCGTCAGAAGACAATGAGCAGTTCTTC,CASSPSEDNEQFF
TRBV5-1,TRBJ2-3,15,.,.,TGCGCCAGCAGCCCCCAGGGGCAGGGAGCAGATACGCAGTATTTT,CASSPQGQGADTQYF
TRBV7-6,TRBJ2-7,15,TRBD1,.,TGTGCCAGCAGCTCAAGCAGGGGGCCGACCTACGAGCAGTACTTC,CASSSSRGPTYEQYF
TRBV10-3,TRBJ2-5,15,TRBD1,.,TGTGCCATTAGTGAAGGGCAGGGGGTGGGAGAGACCCAGTACTTC,CAISEGQGVGETQYF
TRBV9,TRBJ1-1,15,.,.,TGTGCCAGCAGCGCCCGGGAGCTTGGGACCACTGAAGCTTTCTTT,CASSARELGTTEAFF
TRBV28,TRBJ1-1,14,.,.,TGTGCCAGCAGACCCGGGGGGCTGGGGACTGAAGCTTTCTTT,CASRPGGLGTEAFF
TRBV6-1,TRBJ1-5,16,.,.,TGTGCCAGCAGTGAAGCTATGGGGCGAGGCAATCAGCCCCAGCATTTT,CASSEAMGRGNQPQHF
TRBV7-6,TRBJ2-3,15,TRBD2,.,TGTGCCAGCAGCTCGCGGGGGATCGGCACAGATACGCAGTATTTT,CASSSRGIGTDTQYF
TRBV27,TRBJ1-5,16,.,.,TGTGCCAGCAGTGGGGCTGGACGGAATAGCAATCAGCCCCAGCATTTT,CASSGAGRNSNQPQHF
TRBV19,TRBJ1-2,14,TRBD1,.,TGTGCCAGTAGAGGGACAGGGGGAGGCTATGGCTACACCTTC,CASRGTGGGYGYTF
TRBV9,TRBJ2-5,14,TRBD2,.,TGTGCCAGCAGCGCCCCGGGACTACAAGAGACCCAGTACTTC,CASSAPGLQETQYF
TRBV28,TRBJ2-3,16,TRBD2,.,TGTGCCAGCAGTCCGACGACTAGCGGGACCACAGATACGCAGTATTTT,CASSPTTSGTTDTQYF
TRBV13,TRBJ1-3,17,.,.,TGTGCCAGCAGCTTAGTCCACGGGGGGCCAAGGGGAAACACCATATATTTT,CASSLVHGGPRGNTIYF